What follows are 19 T cell receptor beta chains derived from one specimen sequenced in a study of Ad26.COV2.S vaccination and SARS-CoV-2 variants. Documented treatment: 19 received Ad26.COV2.S at low or high dose, single or two shots; a few received placebo; per-sample allocation not given. Material that was analyzed had been drawn on day 63 after the first vaccine or placebo injection. Data came from immunoSEQ multiplex PCR; TCRdb stores just in-frame clones and leaves some out. The table shows fewer than 600,000 clones, with around 89% occurring only once. The sample in question was peripheral blood, obtained in a trial of Ad26.COV2.S vaccine versus placebo. The receptors stem from a person between 18 and 65 years old who received the Ad26.COV2.S COVID-19 vaccine or a placebo.

The chain employs TRBV4-2 and TRBJ1-2; D gene ambiguous. Looked up from germline, CDR1 is LGHNA and CDR2 is YNFKEQ. V dropped 0 bases and J dropped 5 bases, with 13 bases sitting between them. The length of the CDR3 is 15 residues. This chain's CDR3 is CASSQEVYSEYGYTF. CDR3 nucleotide sequence: TGTGCCAGCAGCCAAGAGGTTTACTCCGAGTATGGCTACACCTTC.

DNA of the CDR3: TGCGCCAGCAGCTCTACAACTACGGAGACCCAGTACTTC. It specifies CASSSTTTETQYF. This chain connects TRBV5-1 to TRBJ2-5, with unresolved D. Germline V gene lookup returns CDR1 SGHRS and CDR2 YFSETQ. V shed 3 bases and J shed 5 bases, with 11 bases lying between them. The CDR3 totals 13 residues.

This clone was recorded only once. The chain combines TRBV11-1 with TRBJ2-2; TRBD1 is a possible D gene (6 bases). CDR3 length equals 16 residues. The germline V gene encodes CDR1 SGHAT and CDR2 FQDESV (reference sequence). The V end lost 5 bases, the J end lost 2 bases, and 15 bases lay between the germline ends. The CDR3 DNA reads as TGTGCCAGCAGCCAACAGGGTGTCATTAACACCGGGGAGCTGTTTTTT. This codes for CASSQQGVINTGELFF.

This chain joins TRBV28 and TRBJ2-1; D might be TRBD2 (6 bases). The CDR3 covers 15 residues. Per the germline V gene, CDR1 is MDHEN and CDR2 is SYDVKM. V dropped 6 bases and J dropped 1 base, with 13 bases sitting between them. CDR3 protein: CASRVGGTSYNEQFF. In DNA, the CDR3 is TGTGCCAGCAGGGTCGGGGGTACTTCCTACAATGAGCAGTTCTTC.

This clone has a single count. V gene TRBV6-5 combines with J gene TRBJ1-5; D is perhaps TRBD1 (5 bases). Germline CDR1 reads MNHEY; CDR2 reads SVGAGI. Trimming cost V 6 bases and J 9 bases, with 18 bases left between them. The CDR3 has 14 amino acids. The CDR3 DNA follows: TGTGCCAGCAGCCGCGGGACGGGTCAGGGGCCCCAGCATTTT. Protein sequence: CASSRGTGQGPQHF.

The chain links TRBV28 to TRBJ1-3; no definite D call. V lost 5 bases to trimming and J lost 0 bases, with 8 bases between them. The CDR3 consists of 14 residues. The germline V gene encodes CDR1 MDHEN and CDR2 SYDVKM. The CDR3 sequence is CASSTRTSGNTIYF. The CDR3 bases are TGTGCCAGCAGTACACGAACCTCTGGAAACACCATATATTTT.

This chain uses TRBV11-2 with TRBJ1-2; the D gene is possibly TRBD1 (6 bases). Between the trimmed V and J ends, which lost 4 bases and 1 base, there was a span of 13 bases. The CDR3 runs 15 residues. Germline CDR1 SGHAT, CDR2 FQNNGV. The CDR3 bases are TGTGCCAGCAGCTACCGGGACACCCTTAACTATGGCTACACCTTC. Translation gives CASSYRDTLNYGYTF. The whole variable domain, remainder taken from reference TRBV11-2 and TRBJ1-2, is EAGVAQSPRYKIIEKRQSVAFWCNPISGHATLYWYQQILGQGPKLLIQFQNNGVVDDSQLPKDRFSAERLKGVDSTLKIQPAKLEDSAVYLCASSYRDTLNYGYTFGSGTRLTVV.

The chain joins TRBV3-1 (or the pseudogene TRBV3-2) to TRBJ1-2; TRBD1 agrees at 8 bases. CDR3 size: 12 residues. The V gene end was trimmed by 4 bases and the J gene end by 8 bases; junction bases not matched to a gene: 3. The germline gives CDR1 LGHDT, CDR2 YNNKEL (reference sequence). CDR3 amino acids: CASSRTGNGYTF. The CDR3, as DNA: TGTGCCAGCAGCCGGACAGGGAACGGCTACACCTTC.

Regarding this clone: Other DNA sequences in the same sample also yield this CDR3. The chain joins TRBV5-1 to TRBJ1-2; tentatively, D is TRBD1 (5 bases). V lost 0 bases to trimming and J lost 3 bases, with 6 bases between them. Germline V lookup: CDR1 SGHRS, CDR2 YFSETQ. CDR3 size: 13 residues. CDR3 in amino acids: CASSLVGDYGYTF. The DNA of the CDR3 is TGCGCCAGCAGCTTGGTGGGGGACTATGGCTACACCTTC.

The chain employs TRBV2 and TRBJ1-5; the D gene is possibly TRBD1 (6 bases). V was clipped by 4 bases and J by 7 bases, with 14 bases between them. This CDR3 spans 14 amino acids. Germline values: CDR1 SNHLY, CDR2 FYNNEI. CDR3: CASSARGARQPQHF. The CDR3 nucleotides read TGTGCCAGCAGTGCCCGGGGGGCGCGGCAGCCCCAGCATTTT.

The V gene is TRBV18, the J gene TRBJ1-1; D is possibly TRBD1 (6 bases). Deletions cut 5 bases from V and 5 bases from J, with 15 bases between. The CDR3 totals 14 residues. Per the germline V gene, CDR1 is KGHSH and CDR2 is LQKENI. CDR3 loop: CASSIGGARTEAFF. The CDR3 bases are TGTGCCAGCTCAATCGGGGGGGCGAGGACTGAAGCTTTCTTT.

This clone was seen just once. The chain is built from TRBV7-3 and TRBJ2-1, with D perhaps given as TRBD1 or TRBD2 (5 bases each). V lost 8 bases, J lost 1 base, and 21 bases lay in between. The CDR3 loop spans 17 amino acids. Germline CDR1 and CDR2: SGHTA and FQGTGA. The CDR3 nucleotides read TGTGCCAGCTCCCCCCCTCGGGGACGCTTATCCTACAATGAGCAGTTCTTC. This gives the protein CASSPPRGRLSYNEQFF. Full variable domain (missing parts from reference TRBV7-3 and TRBJ2-1): GAGVSQTPSNKVTEKGKYVELRCDPISGHTALYWYRQSLGQGPEFLIYFQGTGAADDSGLPNDRFFAVRPEGSVSTLKIQRTERGDSAVYLCASSPPRGRLSYNEQFFGPGTRLTVL.

V usage is TRBV7-9 and J usage is TRBJ2-5, with D tentatively TRBD1 or TRBD2 (6 bases each). This CDR3 is 13 amino acids long. V was shortened by 5 bases and J by 5 bases, with 12 bases between the two germline ends. Per germline, CDR1 SEHNR and CDR2 FQNEAQ (reference sequence). CDR3 coding DNA: TGTGCCAGCAGCCCAACAGGGAGGGAGACCCAGTACTTC. It yields the protein CASSPTGRETQYF.

The rearrangement links TRBV27 to TRBJ2-2; 10 bases match TRBD2. Germline V lookup: CDR1 MNHEY, CDR2 SMNVEV (reference sequence). V lost 5 bases and J lost 1; bases outside the gene matches: 10. The CDR3 is made up of 18 amino acids. CDR3 in amino acids: CASSPYLSSGGNTGELFF. In DNA form, the CDR3 reads TGTGCCAGCAGTCCCTACCTTTCTAGCGGGGGGAACACCGGGGAGCTGTTTTTT.

The CDR3 sequence: CASSPGTLLESETQYF. The DNA for the CDR3 is TGTGCCAGCTCACCAGGGACACTTCTCGAGTCGGAGACCCAGTACTTC. This chain uses TRBV18 with TRBJ2-5, with a tentative D call TRBD1 (6 bases). The V gene's germline CDR1 is KGHSH and CDR2 LQKENI. Between the trimmed V and J ends, which lost 2 bases and 5 bases, there was a span of 18 bases. This CDR3 comprises 16 residues.

The genes are TRBV29-1 and TRBJ1-1; 7 nucleotides align to TRBD1. After removal of 7 bases from V and 7 bases from J, the junction contained 9 bases not matched to a gene. CDR3 length: 12 amino acids. Germline CDR1 and CDR2: SQVTM and ANQGSEA. Here the CDR3 DNA reads TGCAGCGCAACACCTCAGGGGGTTGAAGCTTTCTTT. This codes for CSATPQGVEAFF. Complete variable domain (other parts from reference TRBV29-1 and TRBJ1-1): SAVISQKPSRDICQRGTSLTIQCQVDSQVTMMFWYRQQPGQSLTLIATANQGSEATYESGFVIDKFPISRPNLTFSTLTVSNMSPEDSSIYLCSATPQGVEAFFGQGTRLTVV.

CDR3 residues: CASSTGLAGGPSRETQYF. The DNA of the CDR3 is TGTGCCAGCAGCACAGGACTAGCGGGAGGGCCCTCGCGGGAGACCCAGTACTTC. This rearrangement joins TRBV5-8 to TRBJ2-5, with 15 bases identical to TRBD2. Germline assignment: CDR1 SGHTS and CDR2 YDEGEE. The CDR3 consists of 18 residues. The V segment lost 4 bases and the J segment 5 bases; nucleotides outside the gene matches: 12.

The rearrangement links TRBV2 to TRBJ1-5; the match to TRBD1 covers 7 bases. Germline CDR1 and CDR2: SNHLY and FYNNEI. The CDR3 consists of 18 residues. The V and J ends lost 4 bases and 2 bases, in that order; junction bases with no gene match: 14. The CDR3 loop reads CASSGVQGNPGGNQPQHF. The CDR3 DNA is TGTGCCAGCAGTGGAGTACAGGGGAACCCAGGAGGCAATCAGCCCCAGCATTTT. Supplemented by reference TRBV2 and TRBJ1-5, the full variable domain reads EPEVTQTPSHQVTQMGQEVILRCVPISNHLYFYWYRQILGQKVEFLVSFYNNEISEKSEIFDDQFSVERPDGSNFTLKIRSTKLEDSAMYFCASSGVQGNPGGNQPQHFGDGTRLSIL.

The chain joins TRBV7-2 to TRBJ1-4, with 7 nucleotides matching TRBD1. The CDR3 is made up of 14 amino acids. Germline CDR1 reads SGHTA; CDR2 reads FQGNSA. J was trimmed by 5 bases and V by 5 bases; bases with no gene match: 5. The CDR3 nucleotides are TGTGCCAGCAGCGCCGACAGGGCCAATGAAAAACTGTTTTTT. Translating gives CASSADRANEKLFF. Variable domain in full (rest from reference TRBV7-2 and TRBJ1-4): GAGVSQSPSNKVTEKGKDVELRCDPISGHTALYWYRQSLGQGLEFLIYFQGNSAPDKSGLPSDRFSAERTGGSVSTLTIQRTQQEDSAVYLCASSADRANEKLFFGSGTQLSVL.